These 20 T cell receptor beta chains were all obtained from the same sample, sequenced in a study of technical replicates of blood from a few donors. Sequenced by immunoSEQ multiplex PCR; TCRdb stores in-frame clones only, minus some. The table shows more than 65,000 clones, with approximately 94% occurring only once. Input material: T cells isolated from PBMCs. All receptors derive from a human donor in good health.

This sequence joins TRBV7-9 and TRBJ2-1; TRBD2 aligns across 9 bases. CDR1 is SEHNR, CDR2 FQNEAQ, per germline (reference sequence). Trimming cost V 1 base and J 10 bases; bases outside gene matches: 14. The CDR3 loop spans 17 amino acids. CDR3 protein: CASSLGSWAGGKGEQFF. CDR3 nucleotide sequence: TGTGCCAGCAGCTTAGGATCATGGGCGGGAGGGAAGGGGGAGCAGTTCTTC.

This sequence joins TRBV19 and TRBJ1-2; 11 bases agree with TRBD1. The CDR3 loop spans 15 amino acids. V gave up 5 bases and J gave up 2 bases; unmatched junction bases: 4. Germline CDR1 and CDR2: LNHDA and SQIVND (reference sequence). The CDR3 nucleotides read TGTGCCAGTAGTTCTGGGACAGGGGGAAACTATGGCTACACCTTC. Residues: CASSSGTGGNYGYTF.

The rearrangement links TRBV7-9 to TRBJ2-1, with TRBD2 matching 8 bases. The V gene end was trimmed by 1 base and the J gene end by 8 bases; junction bases not matched to a gene: 1. Germline CDR1 SEHNR, CDR2 FQNEAQ (reference sequence). This CDR3 spans 13 amino acids. CDR3 region: CASSLGGRYEQFF. CDR3 DNA sequence: TGTGCCAGCAGCTTAGGCGGGAGGTATGAGCAGTTCTTC.

The V gene is TRBV19, the J gene TRBJ2-7; tentatively, D is TRBD2 (7 bases). V was shortened by 3 bases and J by 1 base, with 16 bases between the two germline ends. The length of the CDR3 is 16 residues. Looked up from germline, CDR1 is LNHDA and CDR2 is SQIVND (reference sequence). The CDR3: CASSIGGGLYSYEQYF. CDR3 bases: TGTGCCAGTAGTATTGGCGGGGGCCTCTATTCCTACGAGCAGTACTTC.

The rearrangement joins TRBV19 to TRBJ2-7; possibly TRBD1 for D (6 bases). V was trimmed by 4 bases and J by 2 bases, leaving 12 bases between them. Germline CDR1 and CDR2: LNHDA and SQIVND (reference sequence). This CDR3 spans 14 amino acids. The CDR3 is CASSNREQTYEQYF. DNA for the CDR3: TGTGCCAGTAGTAACAGGGAGCAAACCTACGAGCAGTACTTC.

The gene calls are TRBV10-3 and TRBJ1-1; 7 bases are a match to TRBD1. Germline V CDR1 and CDR2: ENHRY, SYGVKD. The CDR3 covers 13 residues. V lost 11 bases to trimming and J lost 0 bases; unmatched junction nucleotides: 6. The CDR3 reads CAFRDSMNTEAFF. The CDR3 DNA reads TGTGCCTTCCGGGACAGCATGAACACTGAAGCTTTCTTT.

The chain combines TRBV25-1 with TRBJ1-3; D may be TRBD1 (5 bases). CDR3 length: 15 residues. Trimming removed 8 bases from V and 0 bases from J, with 14 bases in between. Germline V gene data show CDR1 as MGHDK and CDR2 as SYGVNS. CDR3 region: CASGGQAYSGNTIYF. The CDR3 bases are TGTGCCAGCGGTGGACAAGCTTACTCTGGAAACACCATATATTTT.

The chain uses TRBV2 and TRBJ2-7, with 8 bases matching TRBD1. J was trimmed by 3 bases and V by 4 bases; bases with no gene match: 8. CDR3 length equals 15 residues. Germline V gene data show CDR1 as SNHLY and CDR2 as FYNNEI. The CDR3 protein is CASSVLDRVRYEQYF. As DNA, the CDR3 is TGTGCCAGCAGTGTGCTGGACAGGGTACGCTACGAGCAGTACTTC.

The chain is built from TRBV6-5 and TRBJ2-3, with TRBD2 as a possible D gene (5 bases). The CDR3 totals 16 residues. Germline lookup yields CDR1 MNHEY and CDR2 SVGAGI. V was pared by 1 base and J by 0 bases, with 11 bases between. The CDR3 sequence: CASSYYGGSSTDTQYF. The DNA of the CDR3 is TGTGCCAGCAGTTACTATGGCGGGTCTAGCACAGATACGCAGTATTTT.

This chain uses TRBV19 with TRBJ2-7; 10 positions agree with TRBD1. V lost 7 bases and J lost 3; bases outside the gene matches: 6. The CDR3 is 14 residues long. CDR1 LNHDA and CDR2 SQIVND come from the germline V gene (reference sequence). CDR3 region: CASKAGTGDYEQYF. The CDR3 coding sequence is TGTGCCAGTAAGGCCGGGACAGGGGACTACGAGCAGTACTTC.

V is TRBV6-5 and J is TRBJ2-3; D perhaps matches TRBD1 (6 bases). V gave up 1 base and J gave up 5 bases, with 10 bases separating them. Per the germline V gene, CDR1 is MNHEY and CDR2 is SVGAGI. CDR3 length: 14 residues. The CDR3 protein is CASSYYREGDTQYF. The CDR3 nucleotides are TGTGCCAGCAGTTACTACAGGGAAGGAGATACGCAGTATTTT.

The V gene is TRBV5-4, the J gene TRBJ1-2; 7 bases are a match to TRBD1. The ends lost 1 base at V and 7 bases at J; junction bases unmatched: 7. The germline CDR1 and CDR2 sequences are SGHNT and YYREEE (reference sequence). This CDR3 has 14 residues. This chain's CDR3 is CASSLTTGDRGYTF. The CDR3 bases are TGTGCCAGCAGCTTGACCACAGGGGACCGTGGCTACACCTTC.

The rearrangement joins TRBV2 to TRBJ1-1; no reliable D call. There are 17 residues in the CDR3. From germline, CDR1 is SNHLY and CDR2 FYNNEI. V was trimmed by 6 bases and J by 1 base, leaving 21 bases between them. In nucleotides, the CDR3 is TGTGCCAGCAGCTACATTAGCCCATTATTGGCGAACACTGAAGCTTTCTTT. Encoded protein: CASSYISPLLANTEAFF. Drawing the rest from reference TRBV2 and TRBJ1-1, the complete variable domain is EPEVTQTPSHQVTQMGQEVILRCVPISNHLYFYWYRQILGQKVEFLVSFYNNEISEKSEIFDDQFSVERPDGSNFTLKIRSTKLEDSAMYFCASSYISPLLANTEAFFGQGTRLTVV.

The chain uses TRBV5-1 and TRBJ2-2; no clear D. Germline V gene lookup returns CDR1 SGHRS and CDR2 YFSETQ. The ends were cut back, 1 base at V and 0 bases at J, with 7 bases in the middle. CDR3 size: 15 residues. CDR3 amino acids: CASSLRATNTGELFF. In nucleotides, the CDR3 is TGCGCCAGCAGCTTGCGCGCTACGAACACCGGGGAGCTGTTTTTT.

The chain employs TRBV5-1 and TRBJ1-1; TRBD1 matches at 7 bases. With V trimmed by 5 bases and J by 1 base, 2 bases remained unmatched. The CDR3 has 13 residues. Per the germline V gene, CDR1 is SGHRS and CDR2 is YFSETQ. In DNA form, the CDR3 reads TGCGCCAGCAGGGACAGGCAGAACACTGAAGCTTTCTTT. This sequence encodes CASRDRQNTEAFF.

The chain combines TRBV5-8 with TRBJ1-2; D is ambiguous. V shed 2 bases and J shed 8 bases, with 10 bases lying between them. The CDR3 covers 12 residues. Germline V CDR1 and CDR2: SGHTS, YDEGEE. The CDR3 DNA reads TGTGCCAGCAGCTTTAATAACCGGGGCTACACCTTC. This translates into CASSFNNRGYTF.

The chain recombines TRBV11-2 with TRBJ1-1, with D maybe TRBD1 (6 bases). CDR3 length: 15 residues. Trimming took 2 bases from V and 4 from J, leaving 14 bases between them. Looked up from germline, CDR1 is SGHAT and CDR2 is FQNNGV. CDR3 amino acids: CASSLLLGAGTEAFF. In DNA form, the CDR3 reads TGTGCCAGCAGCTTACTTTTGGGGGCTGGCACTGAAGCTTTCTTT.

V is TRBV27 and J is TRBJ1-2, with TRBD1 as a possible D gene (6 bases). This CDR3 is built from 13 residues. Trimming pared 0 bases from V and 8 bases from J, leaving 10 bases between. Germline V gene lookup returns CDR1 MNHEY and CDR2 SMNVEV (reference sequence). Here the CDR3 reads CASSLSQGKGYTF. The CDR3 DNA sequence: TGTGCCAGCAGTTTATCTCAGGGGAAGGGCTACACCTTC.

This clone appeared once. V and J are TRBV29-1 and TRBJ2-2; a possible D gene is TRBD2 (5 bases). V was clipped by 6 bases and J by 6 bases, with 8 bases between them. The germline gives CDR1 SQVTM, CDR2 ANQGSEA. The CDR3 is made up of 11 amino acids. This CDR3 is CSVKGAGELFF. DNA of the CDR3: TGCAGCGTAAAGGGAGCCGGGGAGCTGTTTTTT.

The gene calls are TRBV7-2 and TRBJ2-3; TRBD2 matches 8 bases. The junction had 5 bases not matched to a gene; V was cut back by 0 bases and J by 3 bases. The CDR3 runs to 16 residues. Germline V gives CDR1 SGHTA, CDR2 FQGNSA. This CDR3 is CASSLAPAGDTDTQYF. CDR3 nucleotide sequence: TGTGCCAGCAGCTTAGCGCCAGCGGGAGATACAGATACGCAGTATTTT.